What follows are 18 T cell receptor beta chains derived from one specimen sequenced in a study of shared clonotypes between healthy human individuals. This table comes from immunoSEQ multiplex PCR, and its TCRdb copy is limited to in-frame clones, with some not included. The sample yields around 2.5 million clones, more than 85% seen once. The source material was naive CD4+ T cells from PBMCs. The subset was: CD45RA+ positively selected. The receptors originated from a man aged 18-30 years in good health. Some clones in this sample may be carry-over from other donors' samples.

As for this clone: This sample also contains other DNA sequences that code for the same CDR3. The chain is built from TRBV29-1 and TRBJ2-1; perhaps TRBD2 as D (6 bases). Trimming stripped 4 bases from V and 1 base from J, with 11 bases between. Germline V gives CDR1 SQVTM, CDR2 ANQGSEA. The CDR3 extends over 14 amino acids. CDR3 protein: CSVAGTSSYNEQFF. Written as DNA, the CDR3 is TGCAGCGTTGCCGGGACTTCTTCCTACAATGAGCAGTTCTTC.

The J gene is TRBJ2-3, the V gene TRBV7-3; possible D gene TRBD2, 5 bases. This CDR3 contains 14 residues. Per the germline V gene, CDR1 is SGHTA and CDR2 is FQGTGA. Trimming removed 4 bases from V and 6 bases from J, with 14 bases in between. This CDR3 is CASSSTSTRDTQYF. In nucleotides, the CDR3 is TGTGCCAGCAGCTCCACATCAACTAGGGATACGCAGTATTTT.

V and J are TRBV2 and TRBJ2-7; D call uncertain. Trimming took 6 bases from V and 2 from J, leaving 8 bases between them. In germline, CDR1 is SNHLY, CDR2 FYNNEI. This CDR3 region has 12 residues. CDR3 DNA sequence: TGTGCCAGCAGGGACGGGCCCTACGAGCAGTACTTC. It specifies CASRDGPYEQYF.

The CDR3 reads CATNGPGDRDTGELFF. DNA for the CDR3: TGTGCCACCAATGGCCCCGGTGACAGGGACACCGGGGAGCTGTTTTTT. The chain combines TRBV28 with TRBJ2-2, with 7 bases identical to TRBD1. The CDR3 is made up of 16 amino acids. V trimming: 10 bases; J trimming: 3 bases; junction bases outside the gene matches: 14. Germline CDR1 MDHEN, CDR2 SYDVKM.

Details on this clone: Different DNA sequences within this sample yield the same CDR3. The chain joins TRBV7-8 to TRBJ1-5; no firm D call. V gave up 1 base and J gave up 0 bases, with 4 bases separating them. Per germline, CDR1 SGHVS and CDR2 FQNEAQ. This CDR3 comprises 14 residues. CDR3 region: CASSLEYSNQPQHF. The CDR3 coding sequence is TGTGCCAGCAGCTTAGAATATAGCAATCAGCCCCAGCATTTT.

The CDR3 region is CASSVDRGTYNEQFF. Here the CDR3 DNA reads TGTGCCAGCAGCGTAGACAGGGGCACCTACAATGAGCAGTTCTTC. V and J are TRBV7-9 and TRBJ2-1, with 8 bases fitting TRBD1. Germline V lookup: CDR1 SEHNR, CDR2 FQNEAQ (reference sequence). V lost 5 bases and J lost 2; bases outside the gene matches: 5. CDR3 size: 15 residues. The variable domain in full, completed from reference TRBV7-9 and TRBJ2-1, reads DTGVSQNPRHKITKRGQNVTFRCDPISEHNRLYWYRQTLGQGPEFLTYFQNEAQLEKSRLLSDRFSAERPKGSFSTLEIQRTEQGDSAMYLCASSVDRGTYNEQFFGPGTRLTVL.

V usage is TRBV11-2 and J usage is TRBJ1-1; tentatively, D is TRBD1 (6 bases). The germline V gene encodes CDR1 SGHAT and CDR2 FQNNGV. This CDR3 is built from 14 residues. V lost 5 bases and J 11 bases, leaving 21 bases between the germline ends. This chain's CDR3 is CASSLVGTSGTAFF. Written as DNA, the CDR3 is TGTGCCAGCAGCCTCGTCGGGACATCGGGGACGGCTTTCTTT. The full variable domain, completed using reference TRBV11-2 and TRBJ1-1, is EAGVAQSPRYKIIEKRQSVAFWCNPISGHATLYWYQQILGQGPKLLIQFQNNGVVDDSQLPKDRFSAERLKGVDSTLKIQPAKLEDSAVYLCASSLVGTSGTAFFGQGTRLTVV.

V gene TRBV21-1 combines with J gene TRBJ2-1; TRBD1, as called in the table, went unchecked against the DNA. TRBV21-1 is tagged as a pseudogene. CDR3 length: 15 amino acids. CDR3 coding DNA: TGTGCCAGCACCTACAGGGGCGGTTCCTACAATGAGCAGTTCTTC. Translating it yields CASTYRGGSYNEQFF.

This sequence joins TRBV28 and TRBJ1-5; maybe TRBD1 (5 bases). CDR1 is MDHEN, CDR2 SYDVKM, per germline. The CDR3 loop spans 15 amino acids. Between the trimmed V and J ends, which lost 7 bases and 3 bases, there was a span of 16 bases. CDR3 sequence (DNA): TGTGCCAGCACATTGGCTCAGGGCTTCAATCAGCCCCAGCATTTT. This codes for CASTLAQGFNQPQHF.

Only one count was recorded for this clone. The V gene is TRBV5-1, the J gene TRBJ2-7; 11 bases map to TRBD1. The germline gives CDR1 SGHRS, CDR2 YFSETQ. The CDR3 has 15 residues. V trimming: 4 bases; J trimming: 6 bases; junction bases outside the gene matches: 9. CDR3: CASSARDRGVSEQYF. CDR3 DNA sequence: TGCGCCAGCAGCGCCCGGGACAGGGGGGTTAGCGAGCAGTACTTC. The whole variable domain, remainder taken from reference TRBV5-1 and TRBJ2-7, is KAGVTQTPRYLIKTRGQQVTLSCSPISGHRSVSWYQQTPGQGLQFLFEYFSETQRNKGNFPGRFSGRQFSNSRSEMNVSTLELGDSALYLCASSARDRGVSEQYFGPGTRLTVT.

The chain is built from TRBV5-1 and TRBJ2-7, with 11 bases that match TRBD1. V shed 4 bases, J shed 4 bases, and the junction held 13 bases outside the gene matches. CDR3 size: 17 residues. Germline-derived CDR1 and CDR2 are SGHRS and YFSETQ. The CDR3 loop reads CASSPEVGTGGRYEQYF. CDR3 nucleotide sequence: TGCGCCAGCAGCCCGGAAGTCGGGACAGGGGGGCGATACGAGCAGTACTTC.

The chain uses TRBV11-2 and TRBJ2-1, with D tentatively TRBD2 (5 bases). CDR1 and CDR2 from the germline V gene are SGHAT and FQNNGV. Trimming took off 5 bases at V and 5 bases at J, with 16 bases between the two ends. This CDR3 region has 15 residues. The CDR3 bases are TGTGCCAGCAGCATTCGGGAAATTCTCGACAATGAGCAGTTCTTC. Its translation is CASSIREILDNEQFF.

About this clone itself: The same CDR3 can be traced to other DNA sequences in this sample. This sequence joins TRBV19 and TRBJ1-1; D remains ambiguous. V gave up 3 bases and J gave up 5 bases, with 7 bases separating them. Germline CDR1 reads LNHDA; CDR2 reads SQIVND (reference sequence). CDR3 length: 12 amino acids. The CDR3: CASSIRGTEAFF. The CDR3 nucleotides are TGTGCCAGTAGTATCCGCGGGACTGAAGCTTTCTTT.

The chain links TRBV5-5 to TRBJ1-4; D is uncertain. V dropped 0 bases and J dropped 0 bases, with 6 bases sitting between them. Germline V gene sequence: CDR1 SGHKS, CDR2 YYEKEE (reference sequence). The CDR3 covers 15 residues. The CDR3 sequence: CASSLASTTNEKLFF. Here the CDR3 DNA reads TGTGCCAGCAGCTTGGCTAGTACAACTAATGAAAAACTGTTTTTT. The full variable domain, with the rest looked up from reference TRBV5-5 and TRBJ1-4, is DAGVTQSPTHLIKTRGQQVTLRCSPISGHKSVSWYQQVLGQGPQFIFQYYEKEERGRGNFPDRFSARQFPNYSSELNVNALLLGDSALYLCASSLASTTNEKLFFGSGTQLSVL.

The chain recombines TRBV6-1 with TRBJ2-1, with TRBD1 identical over 8 bases. J was trimmed by 15 bases and V by 4 bases; bases with no gene match: 8. Per germline, CDR1 MNHNS and CDR2 SASEGT. The CDR3 is made up of 12 amino acids. CDR3: CASSAPGGAGFF. The CDR3 DNA reads TGTGCCAGCAGTGCCCCAGGGGGCGCGGGGTTCTTC.

This clone was seen once. This chain links TRBV19 with TRBJ1-1, with 7 bases fitting TRBD1. Trimming cost V 7 bases and J 7 bases; bases outside gene matches: 12. The CDR3 loop spans 14 amino acids. CDR1 and CDR2 (germline): LNHDA, SQIVND (reference sequence). The chain's CDR3 is CASTKATGWNEAFF. The CDR3, as DNA: TGTGCCAGTACCAAGGCGACAGGGTGGAATGAAGCTTTCTTT.

This chain links TRBV28 with TRBJ2-6; 7 nucleotides match TRBD1. The junction had 12 bases not matched to a gene; V was cut back by 11 bases and J by 2 bases. The CDR3 covers 16 residues. Germline CDR1 is MDHEN and CDR2 is SYDVKM. CDR3 sequence: CARSRQGKPGANVLTF. DNA for the CDR3: TGTGCCCGCTCCCGACAGGGCAAACCTGGGGCCAACGTCCTGACTTTC.

The genes are TRBV5-5 and TRBJ1-1, with 7 bases that match TRBD1. The CDR3 has 14 amino acids. Germline-derived CDR1 and CDR2 are SGHKS and YYEKEE (reference sequence). The J segment lost 5 bases and the V segment lost 4 bases, leaving 8 bases of the junction unmatched. For the CDR3, the DNA is TGTGCCAGCAGCCGTACTGACAGGGCTACTGAAGCTTTCTTT. It specifies CASSRTDRATEAFF.